This paragraph reports one TCR beta chain. TCRdb keeps only in-frame clones here, not all; method: immunoSEQ multiplex PCR. Of 30,000 to 40,000 clones listed, more than 70% were seen once; the top ten hold approximately 6.7%. The CDR3 has 14 residues. Germline lookup yields CDR1 MDHEN and CDR2 SYDVKM. Between the trimmed V and J ends, which lost 3 bases and 1 base, there was a span of 9 bases. This sample was included in a study of T cell changes during pregnancy in multiple sclerosis. This chain joins TRBV28 and TRBJ1-2; tentative D call: TRBD1 (5 bases). The sample was CD8+ T cells from peripheral blood mononuclear cells, taken in the third trimester of pregnancy. The TCR comes from a female donor with multiple sclerosis, enrolled in a pregnancy study. The CDR3 protein is CASSLGRDNYGYTF. The CDR3 DNA follows: TGTGCCAGCAGTTTGGGCAGGGATAACTATGGCTACACCTTC.